These 5 T cell receptor beta chains share one sample of origin, sequenced in a study of brain T cells in children with intractable seizures. Time point specified: blood from clinic visit 5 months post-surgery; TSC patient then seizure free. Data came from immunoSEQ multiplex PCR; TCRdb stores just in-frame clones and leaves some out. This sample has about 320,000 clones, with over 85% found just once. The sample consisted of peripheral blood, taken roughly 5 months after surgery. These receptors were taken from a boy in the first two years of life with tuberous sclerosis and intractable seizures.

V gene TRBV5-5 combines with J gene TRBJ2-3; 8 bases fit TRBD1. The CDR3 has 16 amino acids. Losses at the gene ends were 1 base for V and 4 bases for J; bases not matched to a gene: 8. Germline CDR1 reads SGHKS; CDR2 reads YYEKEE (reference sequence). In nucleotides, the CDR3 is TGTGCCAGCAGCTTGTCTTTTGGACAGGGTCCAGATACGCAGTATTTT. Protein product: CASSLSFGQGPDTQYF. The entire variable domain, with the rest obtained from reference TRBV5-5 and TRBJ2-3, is as follows: DAGVTQSPTHLIKTRGQQVTLRCSPISGHKSVSWYQQVLGQGPQFIFQYYEKEERGRGNFPDRFSARQFPNYSSELNVNALLLGDSALYLCASSLSFGQGPDTQYFGPGTRLTVL.

The chain couples TRBV5-1 to TRBJ1-6; 8 nucleotides line up with TRBD1. J gave up 7 bases and V 2 bases, and 8 bases lay outside the gene matches. The CDR3 sequence is 16 residues long. Germline V lookup: CDR1 SGHRS, CDR2 YFSETQ. This CDR3 is CASSFGDRQPNSPLHF. The DNA for the CDR3 is TGCGCCAGCAGCTTCGGGGACAGGCAACCCAATTCACCCCTCCACTTT.

This chain links TRBV9 with TRBJ2-1; D possibly corresponds to TRBD1 (6 bases). Germline lookup yields CDR1 SGDLS and CDR2 YYNGEE. The germline V and J ends were trimmed by 5 bases and 4 bases, with 13 bases remaining between them. CDR3 size: 14 residues. CDR3 in DNA: TGTGCCAGCAGAAGGACAGAATCTTACAATGAGCAGTTCTTC. Encoded protein: CASRRTESYNEQFF. The entire variable domain, with the rest obtained from reference TRBV9 and TRBJ2-1, is as follows: DSGVTQTPKHLITATGQRVTLRCSPRSGDLSVYWYQQSLDQGLQFLIQYYNGEERAKGNILERFSAQQFPDLHSELNLSSLELGDSALYFCASRRTESYNEQFFGPGTRLTVL.

This chain joins TRBV19 and TRBJ1-1; the D gene is possibly TRBD1 (6 bases). Per germline, CDR1 LNHDA and CDR2 SQIVND (reference sequence). This CDR3 contains 13 residues. Trimming stripped 1 base from V and 5 bases from J, with 8 bases between. The CDR3 nucleotides read TGTGCCAGTAGTATAGTAAGGGGGACTGAAGCTTTCTTT. Translated, it gives CASSIVRGTEAFF.

CDR3: CAWSVLAGDRETQYF. The CDR3 DNA follows: TGTGCCTGGAGTGTACTAGCGGGAGACCGAGAGACCCAGTACTTC. The rearrangement uses TRBV30 and TRBJ2-5; the match to TRBD2 covers 11 bases. CDR1 is GTSNPN, CDR2 SVGIG, per germline (reference sequence). There are 15 residues in the CDR3. The junction had 4 bases not matched to a gene; V was cut back by 0 bases and J by 4 bases.